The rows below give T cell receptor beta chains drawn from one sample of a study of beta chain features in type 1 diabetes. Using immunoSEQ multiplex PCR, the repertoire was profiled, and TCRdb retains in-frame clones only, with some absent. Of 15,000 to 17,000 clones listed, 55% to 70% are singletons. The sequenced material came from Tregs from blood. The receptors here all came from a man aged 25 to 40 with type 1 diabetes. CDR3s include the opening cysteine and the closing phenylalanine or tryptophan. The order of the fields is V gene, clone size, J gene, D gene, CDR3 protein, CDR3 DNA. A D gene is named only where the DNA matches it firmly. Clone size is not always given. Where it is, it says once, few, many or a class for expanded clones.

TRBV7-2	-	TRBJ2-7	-	CASSPGIPRDEQYF	TGTGCCAGCAGTCCCGGGATCCCCCGGGACGAGCAGTACTTC
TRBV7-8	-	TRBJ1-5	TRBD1	CASSKQGTDQPQHF	TGTGCCAGCAGCAAACAGGGGACCGATCAGCCCCAGCATTTT
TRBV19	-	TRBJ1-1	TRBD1	CASSYRGTTEAFF	TGTGCCAGTAGTTACAGGGGCACCACTGAAGCTTTCTTT
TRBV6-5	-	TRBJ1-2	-	CASTNAGVGGYTF	TGTGCCAGCACCAACGCGGGGGTCGGTGGCTACACCTTC
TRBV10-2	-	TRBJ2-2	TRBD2	CAASEPGLGRTGELFF	TGCGCCGCCTCAGAACCGGGACTAGGGAGAACCGGGGAGCTGTTTTTT
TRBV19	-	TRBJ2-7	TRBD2	CASSTLAGGTYEQYF	TGTGCCAGTAGTACTTTAGCGGGAGGTACTTACGAGCAGTACTTC
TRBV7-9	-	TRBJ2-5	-	CASSPQAGTQYF	TGTGCCAGCAGCCCCCAGGCCGGGACCCAGTACTTC
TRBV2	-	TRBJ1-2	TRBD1	CASSLDRSYGYTF	TGTGCCAGCAGTCTGGACAGGTCCTATGGCTACACCTTC
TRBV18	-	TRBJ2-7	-	CASSPNADYEQYF	TGTGCCAGCTCACCGAACGCGGACTACGAGCAGTACTTC
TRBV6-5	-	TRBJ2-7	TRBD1	CASSRQGYEQYF	TGTGCCAGCAGTAGACAGGGCTACGAGCAGTACTTC
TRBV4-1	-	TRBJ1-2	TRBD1	CASSVTGGVSYGYTF	TGCGCCAGCAGTGTTACAGGGGGGGTCAGCTATGGCTACACCTTC
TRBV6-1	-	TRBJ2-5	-	CASSESQGTPWTQYF	TGTGCCAGCAGTGAGTCCCAGGGGACCCCGTGGACCCAGTACTTC
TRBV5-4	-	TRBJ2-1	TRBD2	CASSLTSSGGREQFF	TGTGCCAGCAGCTTGACGTCTAGCGGGGGTCGGGAGCAGTTCTTC
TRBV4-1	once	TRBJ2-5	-	CASSRAGTYQETQYF	TGCGCCAGCAGCCGGGCCGGCACGTACCAAGAGACCCAGTACTTC
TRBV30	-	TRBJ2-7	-	CAWSRLVSEQYF	TGTGCCTGGAGTCGACTAGTATCCGAGCAGTACTTC
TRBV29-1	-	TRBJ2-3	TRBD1	CSVATGTDTDTQYF	TGCAGCGTGGCCACCGGGACAGACACAGATACGCAGTATTTT
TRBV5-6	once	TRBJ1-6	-	CASSLLAGGYSPLHF	TGTGCCAGCAGCTTACTCGCCGGGGGGTATTCACCCCTCCACTTT
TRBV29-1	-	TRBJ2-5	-	CSVRKSLQETQYF	TGCAGCGTCCGCAAGTCACTTCAAGAGACCCAGTACTTC
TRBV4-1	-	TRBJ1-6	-	CASSQDSQLTARYSPLHF	TGCGCCAGCAGCCAAGATAGCCAGCTTACCGCCCGTTATTCACCCCTCCACTTT
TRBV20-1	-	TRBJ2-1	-	CSAKALNEQFF	TGCAGTGCTAAAGCCCTCAATGAGCAGTTCTTC
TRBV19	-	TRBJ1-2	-	CASTLPGQGVFGYTF	TGTGCCAGTACGCTGCCGGGACAAGGGGTTTTTGGCTACACCTTC
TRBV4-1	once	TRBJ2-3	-	CASSLNPTDTQYF	TGCGCCAGCAGCCTCAATCCCACAGATACGCAGTATTTT
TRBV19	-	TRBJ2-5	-	CASSRWSQETQYF	TGTGCCAGTAGCCGGTGGAGCCAAGAGACCCAGTACTTC
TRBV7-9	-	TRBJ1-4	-	CASSFDRTTNEKLFF	TGTGCCAGCAGCTTCGACAGGACAACTAATGAAAAACTGTTTTTT
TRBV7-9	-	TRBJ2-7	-	CASSFATGYRDYEQYF	TGTGCCAGCAGCTTCGCGACAGGTTACCGGGACTACGAGCAGTACTTC
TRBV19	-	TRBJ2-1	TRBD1	CASTLTGGVSNEQFF	TGTGCCAGTACCCTAACAGGGGGCGTTTCCAATGAGCAGTTCTTC
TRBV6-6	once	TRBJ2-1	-	CASSFDNEQFF	TGTGCCAGCAGTTTCGACAATGAGCAGTTCTTC
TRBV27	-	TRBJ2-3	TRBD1	CASSWARGHTDTQYF	TGTGCCAGCAGTTGGGCCAGGGGGCACACAGATACGCAGTATTTT
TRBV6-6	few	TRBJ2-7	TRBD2	CATAPGTSGSYEQYF	TGTGCCACCGCCCCGGGGACTAGCGGGAGTTACGAGCAGTACTTC
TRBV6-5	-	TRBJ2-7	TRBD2	CASTPLAGVSREQYF	TGTGCCAGCACCCCACTAGCGGGAGTATCACGGGAGCAGTACTTC
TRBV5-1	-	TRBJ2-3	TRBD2	CASSQGLAGGTDTQYF	TGCGCCAGCAGCCAAGGACTAGCGGGGGGGACAGATACGCAGTATTTT
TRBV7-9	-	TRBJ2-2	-	CASSPGRGDTGELFF	TGTGCCAGCAGTCCCGGCAGGGGTGACACCGGGGAGCTGTTTTTT
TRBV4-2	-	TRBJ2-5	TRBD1	CASSLQGAGETQYF	TGTGCCAGCAGCCTCCAGGGGGCAGGGGAGACCCAGTACTTC
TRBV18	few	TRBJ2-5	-	CASSPTGQETQYF	TGTGCCAGCTCCCCTACGGGTCAAGAGACCCAGTACTTC
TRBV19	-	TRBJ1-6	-	CASSPRDSPLHF	TGTGCCAGTAGTCCCAGGGATTCACCCCTCCACTTT
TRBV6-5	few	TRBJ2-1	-	CASSYSTASYNEQFF	TGTGCCAGCAGTTACTCGACAGCCTCCTACAATGAGCAGTTCTTC
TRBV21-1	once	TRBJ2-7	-	CASSGGRNYEQYF	TGTGCCAGCAGCGGGGGCAGAAACTACGAGCAGTACTTC
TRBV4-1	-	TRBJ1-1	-	CASSPRGREAFF	TGCGCCAGCAGCCCCAGGGGCCGGGAAGCTTTCTTT
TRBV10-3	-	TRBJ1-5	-	CAISESRGSEGGNQPQHF	TGTGCCATCAGTGAGAGTAGGGGAAGTGAAGGGGGCAATCAGCCCCAGCATTTT
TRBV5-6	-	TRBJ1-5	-	CASSSSGNQPQHF	TGTGCCAGCAGCTCTTCTGGCAATCAGCCCCAGCATTTT
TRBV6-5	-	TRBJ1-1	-	CASSSFGGEAFF	TGTGCCAGCAGCTCCTTCGGAGGTGAAGCTTTCTTT
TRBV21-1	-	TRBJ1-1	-	CASSTRQGKRGTEAFF	TGTGCCAGCAGCACCAGACAGGGGAAGAGAGGAACTGAAGCTTTCTTT
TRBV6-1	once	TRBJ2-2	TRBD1	CASSLTGGTGELFF	TGTGCCAGCAGTTTGACAGGGGGCACCGGGGAGCTGTTTTTT
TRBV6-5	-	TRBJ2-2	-	CASSYVGGPNTGELFF	TGTGCCAGCAGCTACGTGGGGGGGCCGAACACCGGGGAGCTGTTTTTT
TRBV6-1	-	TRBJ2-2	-	CASSLAGDTGELFF	TGTGCCAGCAGCCTTGCGGGTGACACCGGGGAGCTGTTTTTT
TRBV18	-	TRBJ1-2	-	CASSERNDYGYTF	TGTGCCAGCTCAGAGAGAAATGACTATGGCTACACCTTC
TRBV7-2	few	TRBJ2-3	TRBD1	CASSPTGQGTDTQYF	TGTGCCAGCAGTCCGACGGGACAGGGAACAGATACGCAGTATTTT
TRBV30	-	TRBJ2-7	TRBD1	CAWSTTGTGYHEQYF	TGTGCCTGGAGTACCACCGGGACAGGGTACCACGAGCAGTACTTC
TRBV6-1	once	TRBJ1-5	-	CASSKRGDSNQPQHF	TGTGCCAGCAGTAAGCGCGGGGACAGCAATCAGCCCCAGCATTTT
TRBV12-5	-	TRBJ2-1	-	CASGLGRARGQFF	TGTGCTAGTGGTTTGGGCAGGGCGAGAGGGCAGTTCTTC
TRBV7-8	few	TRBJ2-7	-	CASSYTGPQYEQYF	TGTGCCAGCAGCTATACTGGGCCTCAATACGAGCAGTACTTC
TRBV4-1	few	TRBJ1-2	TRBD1	CASSRGQGYGYTF	TGCGCCAGCAGCCGGGGACAGGGGTATGGCTACACCTTC
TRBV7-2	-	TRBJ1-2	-	CASSLDGGAGGYTF	TGTGCCAGCAGCTTAGATGGGGGGGCTGGAGGCTACACCTTC
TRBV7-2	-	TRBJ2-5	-	CASSLGQQETQYF	TGTGCCAGCAGCTTGGGGCAGCAAGAGACCCAGTACTTC
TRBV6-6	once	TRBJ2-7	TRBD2	CASTSGTSGTYEQYF	TGTGCCAGCACCTCGGGGACTAGCGGAACCTACGAGCAGTACTTC
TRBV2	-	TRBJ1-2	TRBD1	CASTAVGQGGGYTF	TGTGCCAGCACGGCAGTCGGACAGGGGGGCGGCTACACCTTC
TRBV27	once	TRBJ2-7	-	CASSWSSGAYEQYF	TGTGCCAGCAGTTGGTCCAGTGGAGCCTACGAGCAGTACTTC